Listed below are T cell receptor beta chains from one sample, sequenced in a study of Tregs in tolerant kidney transplant recipients. Profiled with immunoSEQ multiplex PCR; TCRdb holds only in-frame clones, not every one. The sample holds about 110,000 clones; around 90% are singletons and the top ten take approximately 0.3%. The sequenced sample was CD4+ T cells from blood, obtained before the transplant. The receptors here all came from a human donor who received a combined kidney and bone marrow transplant. CDR3s include the opening cysteine and the closing phenylalanine or tryptophan. Fields, in order: D gene, J gene, clone size, V gene, CDR3 DNA, CDR3 protein. The D gene is left open where the match is weak. Rows may omit the clone size; those that give it use once, few, many or a size class.

.,TRBJ1-5,.,TRBV28,TGTGCCAGCAGCCCCCCAGGGGATCAGCCCCAGCATTTT,CASSPPGDQPQHF
TRBD2,TRBJ2-1,.,TRBV29-1,TGCAGCGTTGAACCCGGGGGGATGTACAATGAGCAGTTCTTC,CSVEPGGMYNEQFF
TRBD1,TRBJ1-1,.,TRBV6-5,TGTGCCAGCAGCCCGGGGACAGCGAACACTGAAGCTTTCTTT,CASSPGTANTEAFF
.,TRBJ1-2,.,TRBV28,TGTGCCAGCAGTCCCCCGGGAACAGCCGTCTATCGGAGCTACACCTTC,CASSPPGTAVYRSYTF
.,TRBJ1-4,.,TRBV5-1,TGCGCCAGCAGCTCGCAGGGCGCAACTAATGAAAAACTGTTTTTT,CASSSQGATNEKLFF
TRBD1,TRBJ1-2,.,TRBV11-2,TGTGCCAGCAGCCATGAGACAGGGTCGAGAGGCTACACCTTC,CASSHETGSRGYTF
TRBD1,TRBJ2-7,.,TRBV5-6,TGTGCCAGCAGCTTGGCCTGGGACAGGGGGCCGAGCGAGCAGTACTTC,CASSLAWDRGPSEQYF
TRBD1,TRBJ2-6,few,TRBV11-3,TGTGCCAGCAGTCACGGACAGGGGAATGTCCTGACTTTC,CASSHGQGNVLTF
.,TRBJ2-3,.,TRBV9,TGTGCCAGCAGCACCCGTGGAGGGCTTAGCACAGATACGCAGTATTTT,CASSTRGGLSTDTQYF
.,TRBJ2-3,.,TRBV11-3,TGTGCCAGCAGCCAGCGACCGCCTCCCGGTGGAGATACGCAGTATTTT,CASSQRPPPGGDTQYF
TRBD2,TRBJ2-1,.,TRBV30,TGTGCCTCGACGTGGGCTAGCGGGAACAATGAGCAGTTCTTC,CASTWASGNNEQFF
TRBD1,TRBJ1-5,.,TRBV4-1,TGCGCCAGCAGCCAAGTACAGGGGTATAGCAATCAGCCCCAGCATTTT,CASSQVQGYSNQPQHF
TRBD1,TRBJ1-2,.,TRBV28,TGTGCCAGCAGCGGGACAGGGATTTTTAACTATGGCTACACCTTC,CASSGTGIFNYGYTF
TRBD2,TRBJ2-7,.,TRBV18,TGTGCCAGCTCACCACTGGCGGCGGGGGGGCCCAACGAGCAGTACTTC,CASSPLAAGGPNEQYF
.,TRBJ2-1,.,TRBV2,TGTGCCAGCAGTGACACTGGTCCCTTTGCGAATGAGCAGTTCTTC,CASSDTGPFANEQFF
TRBD1,TRBJ2-7,once,TRBV12-5,TGTGCTAGTGGTTCCACCCCATGGGCCCGACGGGACAGGAGCTACGAGCAGTACTTC,CASGSTPWARRDRSYEQYF
.,TRBJ1-1,.,TRBV7-9,TGTGCCAGCAGCTTTAGACGGGGAATCACTGAAGCTTTCTTT,CASSFRRGITEAFF
.,TRBJ2-5,.,TRBV2,TGTGCCAGCAGTGTATACATAAATAAAGAGACCCAGTACTTC,CASSVYINKETQYF
.,TRBJ2-1,.,TRBV11-2,TGTGCCAGCAGCTTGGACAGGCAGTTCTTC,CASSLDRQFF
.,TRBJ1-6,.,TRBV6-1,TGTGCCAGCACCCAAGGGGGGGTTCGATCACCCCTCCACTTT,CASTQGGVRSPLHF
.,TRBJ1-1,.,TRBV30,TGTGCCTGGAGTGTCGGCGGGAGCATGAACACTGAAGCTTTCTTT,CAWSVGGSMNTEAFF
TRBD2,TRBJ2-3,.,TRBV4-1,TGCGCCAGCAGCCAAGCAGCGGGAGGTGCAGATACGCAGTATTTT,CASSQAAGGADTQYF